These 27 T cell receptor beta chains came from one sample sequenced in a study of cytomegalovirus exposure and HLA in healthy donors. Sequenced by immunoSEQ multiplex PCR; TCRdb stores in-frame clones only, minus some. Of more than 95,000 clones in the sample, about 88% were seen once. Material: PBMCs. These receptors were collected from a woman aged 18-30 years in good health and CMV-seropositive.

The rearrangement links TRBV2 to TRBJ2-3; a weak D match, TRBD1 (6 bases). The CDR3 runs 13 residues. Germline CDR1 is SNHLY and CDR2 is FYNNEI. V lost 4 bases and J lost 6, with 11 bases in between. The CDR3 DNA reads as TGTGCCAGCAGTGTATTTAGGGGGGATACGCAGTATTTT. Translated, it gives CASSVFRGDTQYF.

The chain is built from TRBV9 and TRBJ2-1; 8 positions match TRBD2. CDR3 length equals 16 residues. J gave up 8 bases and V 0 bases, and 10 bases lay outside the gene matches. Per germline, CDR1 SGDLS and CDR2 YYNGEE. The CDR3 DNA reads TGTGCCAGCAGCGTAGGTGATAGCGGGAAAAGGGATGAGCAGTTCTTC. Its protein product is CASSVGDSGKRDEQFF.

This chain joins TRBV7-2 and TRBJ2-1; D is ambiguous. The germline V and J ends were trimmed by 4 bases and 9 bases, with 16 bases remaining between them. Per germline, CDR1 SGHTA and CDR2 FQGNSA. The CDR3 has 14 residues. CDR3 nucleotide sequence: TGTGCCAGCAGCTCTGACTCCCCATTTGCTGAGCAGTTCTTC. It codes for CASSSDSPFAEQFF.

At least ten counts were recorded for this clone. This chain links TRBV6-4 with TRBJ2-3; the match to TRBD2 covers 9 bases. The CDR3 sequence is 15 residues long. Germline lookup yields CDR1 MRHNA and CDR2 SNTAGT. J lost 1 base, V lost 1 base, and 0 bases had no gene match. The CDR3 here is CASSDLAGGTDTQYF. The CDR3 DNA sequence: TGTGCCAGCAGTGACTTAGCGGGGGGCACAGATACGCAGTATTTT.

This sequence joins TRBV6-4 and TRBJ2-1; D ambiguous. The CDR3 runs 15 residues. Trimming took off 3 bases at V and 7 bases at J, with 16 bases between the two ends. In germline, CDR1 is MRHNA, CDR2 SNTAGT. The CDR3 is CASSEDGQVRNEQFF. CDR3 in DNA: TGTGCCAGCAGTGAAGATGGTCAGGTTCGAAATGAGCAGTTCTTC.

The J gene is TRBJ2-2, the V gene TRBV25-1, with 10 bases fitting TRBD2. Germline trimming cut 2 bases from V and 6 bases from J; bases unmatched to any gene: 6. Germline CDR1 and CDR2: MGHDK and SYGVNS. The CDR3 totals 16 residues. CDR3 DNA: TGTGCCAGCAGTGAACGCGGTCTAGCGGGAGCCGGGGAGCTGTTTTTT. Amino acids: CASSERGLAGAGELFF.

This chain connects TRBV5-1 to TRBJ2-5, with TRBD2 matching over 8 bases. The CDR3 contains 14 residues. J was trimmed by 1 base and V by 4 bases; bases with no gene match: 3. From germline, CDR1 is SGHRS and CDR2 YFSETQ. The CDR3 DNA sequence: TGCGCCAGCAGCATTGGACTAGCCCAAGAGACCCAGTACTTC. It yields the protein CASSIGLAQETQYF.

The chain is built from TRBV7-8 and TRBJ2-5; 8 bases map to TRBD2. The germline V gene has CDR1 SGHVS and CDR2 FQNEAQ. V lost 5 bases and J lost 0; bases outside the gene matches: 2. The CDR3 runs to 14 residues. Here the CDR3 reads CASSPSGYQETQYF. The CDR3 DNA reads TGTGCCAGCAGCCCTAGCGGGTACCAAGAGACCCAGTACTTC.

The rearrangement uses TRBV6-4 and TRBJ1-5; 7 bases match TRBD1. V trimming: 4 bases; J trimming: 6 bases; junction bases outside the gene matches: 6. The CDR3 sequence is 14 residues long. CDR1 is MRHNA and CDR2 is SNTAGT in the germline V gene. The CDR3: CASSGQGPSQPQHF. CDR3 in DNA: TGTGCCAGCAGTGGACAGGGCCCAAGTCAGCCCCAGCATTTT.

The J gene is TRBJ2-4, the V gene TRBV9, with 7 nucleotides matching TRBD2. The CDR3 extends over 16 amino acids. Germline V gene lookup returns CDR1 SGDLS and CDR2 YYNGEE. J was trimmed by 0 bases and V by 4 bases; bases with no gene match: 7. CDR3 bases: TGTGCCAGCAGCCCCCGGGAGGCCCTAGCCAAAAACATTCAGTACTTC. It is translated as CASSPREALAKNIQYF.

The chain recombines TRBV11-2 with TRBJ2-1, with D tentatively TRBD1 (5 bases). The CDR3 is 13 residues long. Trimming took off 1 base at V and 8 bases at J, with 9 bases between the two ends. CDR1 and CDR2 from the germline V gene are SGHAT and FQNNGV. CDR3 loop: CASSLAQGDEQFF. CDR3 bases: TGTGCCAGCAGCTTAGCTCAGGGCGATGAGCAGTTCTTC. The full variable domain, in which reference TRBV11-2 and TRBJ2-1 provide the parts outside the CDR3, is EAGVAQSPRYKIIEKRQSVAFWCNPISGHATLYWYQQILGQGPKLLIQFQNNGVVDDSQLPKDRFSAERLKGVDSTLKIQPAKLEDSAVYLCASSLAQGDEQFFGPGTRLTVL.

J is TRBJ1-2 and V is TRBV10-3; 7 bases line up with TRBD1. J gave up 3 bases and V 4 bases, and 5 bases lay outside the gene matches. Germline-derived CDR1 and CDR2 are ENHRY and SYGVKD. CDR3 length: 14 amino acids. The CDR3 DNA follows: TGTGCCATCAGTGCCACGGGACAGCACTATGGCTACACCTTC. It encodes CAISATGQHYGYTF.

The V gene is TRBV28, the J gene TRBJ2-3, with TRBD1 as a possible D gene (6 bases). Germline CDR1 MDHEN, CDR2 SYDVKM. The CDR3 runs to 16 residues. Trimming shortened V by 6 bases and J by 0 bases, and 16 bases separated the two germline ends. The CDR3 protein is CASRGTDGTSTDTQYF. The DNA for the CDR3 is TGTGCCAGCAGGGGAACCGACGGGACAAGCACAGATACGCAGTATTTT.

V gene TRBV11-3 combines with J gene TRBJ1-4, with 7 bases that match TRBD1. Germline values: CDR1 SGHNT, CDR2 YENEEA. The CDR3 has 17 residues. V trimming: 5 bases; J trimming: 8 bases; junction bases outside the gene matches: 17. CDR3 nucleotides: TGTGCCAGCAGCACCTTTCGGACAGGAGCCTTCGGGGAAAAACTGTTTTTT. Its translation: CASSTFRTGAFGEKLFF.

This rearrangement joins TRBV5-1 to TRBJ2-2; D perhaps matches TRBD1 (6 bases). This CDR3 spans 15 amino acids. Germline assignment: CDR1 SGHRS and CDR2 YFSETQ. Deletions cut 4 bases from V and 1 base from J, with 11 bases between. CDR3 amino acids: CASSPSTGNTGELFF. CDR3 in DNA: TGCGCCAGCAGCCCGTCGACAGGGAACACCGGGGAGCTGTTTTTT.

The rearrangement uses TRBV28 and TRBJ2-3, with 7 bases identical to TRBD1. Germline V gene sequence: CDR1 MDHEN, CDR2 SYDVKM. The trim removed 3 bases at V and 5 bases at J, leaving 8 bases unmatched. This CDR3 is built from 15 residues. CDR3 sequence (DNA): TGTGCCAGCAGTTTGCGGACAGGTAGCGTAGATACGCAGTATTTT. Protein: CASSLRTGSVDTQYF.

The J gene is TRBJ1-1, the V gene TRBV19, with 9 bases fitting TRBD1. V gave up 9 bases and J gave up 7 bases; unmatched junction bases: 9. The CDR3 extends over 13 amino acids. Germline V gives CDR1 LNHDA, CDR2 SQIVND (reference sequence). In nucleotides, the CDR3 is TGTGCCAGCCGGACAGGGGTTGGGGGTGAAGCTTTCTTT. Protein: CASRTGVGGEAFF.

This chain joins TRBV4-2 and TRBJ1-1; weak D call: TRBD1 (6 bases). The CDR3 extends over 16 amino acids. V lost 4 bases, J lost 2 bases, and 17 bases lay in between. The germline CDR1 and CDR2 sequences are LGHNA and YNFKEQ. Here the CDR3 reads CASSLYPPQGNTEAFF. CDR3 bases: TGTGCCAGCAGCCTATACCCCCCACAGGGAAACACTGAAGCTTTCTTT.

This clone was found a few times. This chain connects TRBV5-1 to TRBJ1-3, with a tentative D call TRBD1 (6 bases). V shed 0 bases and J shed 2 bases, with 18 bases lying between them. This CDR3 has 18 amino acids. Germline assignment: CDR1 SGHRS and CDR2 YFSETQ. The CDR3: CASSLEGQLDVAGNTIYF. As DNA, the CDR3 is TGCGCCAGCAGCTTGGAGGGACAACTGGACGTGGCTGGAAACACCATATATTTT.

The rearrangement links TRBV7-2 to TRBJ2-7; no reliable D call. Germline V CDR1 and CDR2: SGHTA, FQGNSA. This CDR3 contains 13 residues. V lost 1 base and J 6 bases, leaving 10 bases between the germline ends. The CDR3 DNA reads as TGTGCCAGCAGCTTAGGGGTAGCTACCGAGCAGTACTTC. Translation gives CASSLGVATEQYF.

The chain recombines TRBV7-9 with TRBJ2-2; 11 bases agree with TRBD2. CDR1 SEHNR and CDR2 FQNEAQ come from the germline V gene (reference sequence). Trimming cost V 4 bases and J 2 bases; bases outside gene matches: 9. The CDR3 runs to 18 residues. The CDR3 coding sequence is TGTGCCAGCAGCTCACGAAGGCTAGCGGGAGGTAACACCGGGGAGCTGTTTTTT. Residues: CASSSRRLAGGNTGELFF.

The CDR3 spells CASSQGVGAGGRTGELFF. The CDR3 DNA reads as TGTGCCAGCAGCCAAGGCGTGGGGGCAGGGGGCCGGACCGGGGAGCTGTTTTTT. J is TRBJ2-2 and V is TRBV4-2, with 8 positions matching TRBD1. CDR1 LGHNA and CDR2 YNFKEQ come from the germline V gene. V trimming: 1 base; J trimming: 5 bases; junction bases outside the gene matches: 12. The CDR3 is 18 amino acids.

This clone came up once. The chain carries TRBV12-5 and TRBJ2-2, with 12 bases fitting TRBD1. Germline V CDR1 and CDR2: LGHNT, FRNRAP. CDR3 length: 20 amino acids. V lost 3 bases and J lost 1; bases outside the gene matches: 12. CDR3 sequence: CASGLPPGQGAPLNTGELFF. The CDR3, as DNA: TGTGCTAGTGGTTTACCCCCGGGACAGGGGGCCCCGCTGAACACCGGGGAGCTGTTTTTT. The full variable domain, rest sourced from reference TRBV12-5 and TRBJ2-2, is DARVTQTPRHKVTEMGQEVTMRCQPILGHNTVFWYRQTMMQGLELLAYFRNRAPLDDSGMPKDRFSAEMPDATLATLKIQPSEPRDSAVYFCASGLPPGQGAPLNTGELFFGEGSRLTVL.

V is TRBV4-2 and J is TRBJ2-3, with 9 positions matching TRBD2. V lost 4 bases, J lost 6 bases, and 11 bases stayed unmatched. The CDR3 sequence is 16 residues long. CDR1 LGHNA and CDR2 YNFKEQ come from the germline V gene. CDR3 nucleotides: TGTGCCAGCAGCCCCGCCCCGGCGGGAGGGCCCGATACGCAGTATTTT. Translation gives CASSPAPAGGPDTQYF.

The chain recombines TRBV29-1 with TRBJ1-2; D is unresolved. This CDR3 is built from 13 residues. Trimming took off 4 bases at V and 6 bases at J, with 15 bases between the two ends. CDR1 and CDR2 (germline): SQVTM, ANQGSEA. This CDR3 reads CSVGHVKNHGYTF. DNA of the CDR3: TGCAGCGTTGGACATGTAAAGAACCATGGCTACACCTTC.

The rearrangement uses TRBV5-6 and TRBJ2-5, with 8 bases aligning to TRBD2. CDR1 is SGHDT, CDR2 YYEEEE, per germline. V was clipped by 3 bases and J by 3 bases; unmatched bases: 7. The CDR3 totals 15 residues. This CDR3 reads CASSYPSGLEETQYF. The CDR3 DNA sequence: TGTGCCAGCAGCTACCCCTCGGGACTAGAAGAGACCCAGTACTTC.

This clone occurred once. The V and J genes are TRBV19 and TRBJ2-7; tentative D call: TRBD2 (5 bases). V was trimmed by 4 bases and J by 6 bases, leaving 13 bases between them. There are 13 residues in the CDR3. Germline CDR1 LNHDA, CDR2 SQIVND (reference sequence). This CDR3 reads CASSTRLSPEQYF. CDR3 nucleotide sequence: TGTGCCAGTAGTACAAGACTATCCCCCGAGCAGTACTTC.